The 10 T cell receptor beta chains reported below all come from one sample, sequenced in a study of Graves' ophthalmopathy and Graves' hyperthyroidism. Beta-chain TCR CDR3 regions were amplified from RNA transcripts. Amplification began with first-round RT-PCR using HTBI primers, then second-round multiplex PCR was performed. TCRdb processed the multiplex PCR reads anew with MiXCR; each CDR3 protein has one entry. Here the sample spans a few hundred thousand distinct CDR3 sequences, roughly 14% being singletons. Sample: peripheral blood. All receptors derive from a woman between 18 and 29 years old with stable Graves' hyperthyroidism.

This clonotype was seen ten or more times. The chain carries TRBV6-2 or TRBV6-3 and TRBJ2-5, with D unclear. With 5 bases removed from V and 2 bases from J, the gap between germline ends came to 3 bases. Germline V gives CDR1 MNHEY, CDR2 SVGEGT. The CDR3 spans 11 residues. CDR3 amino acids: CASSAQETQYF. The CDR3 coding sequence is TGTGCCAGCAGTGCACAAGAGACCCAGTACTTC.

The chain couples TRBV5-1 to TRBJ2-7; 13 bases align to TRBD2. V lost 0 bases to trimming and J lost 2 bases; unmatched junction nucleotides: 2. Germline-derived CDR1 and CDR2 are SGHRS and YFSETQ. The CDR3 is 16 residues long. The CDR3 nucleotides read TGCGCCAGCAGCTTGGGGACTAGCGGGGGTACCTACGAGCAGTACTTC. This encodes CASSLGTSGGTYEQYF.

This clonotype was counted ten times or more. The chain carries TRBV20-1 and TRBJ2-4, with 8 positions matching TRBD2. Germline CDR1 reads DFQATT; CDR2 reads SNEGSKA (reference sequence). This CDR3 is built from 18 residues. The junction had 13 bases not matched to a gene; V was cut back by 3 bases and J by 0 bases. DNA for the CDR3: TGCAGTGCTAGGGGCGGCGGGGGGCGACAACTAGCCAAAAACATTCAGTACTTC. It yields the protein CSARGGGGRQLAKNIQYF.

At least ten counts were recorded for this clonotype. The junction departs from the called germline gene at one end, perhaps through a read error. V usage is TRBV6-5 and J usage is TRBJ2-4; no reliable D call. The CDR3 is 16 amino acids. Germline CDR1 is MNHEY and CDR2 is SVGAGI. Here the CDR3 reads CASSYSRSGARNIKYF. CDR3 nucleotides: TGTGCCAGCAGTTACTCGAGGTCCGGAGCACGAAACATTAAGTACTTC.

The chain couples TRBV12-3 or TRBV12-4 to TRBJ1-2; possible D gene TRBD1, 5 bases. Trimming pared 2 bases from V and 1 base from J, leaving 8 bases between. CDR3 length: 14 residues. The CDR3 here is CASSLWGFNYGYTF. The CDR3 DNA sequence: TGTGCCAGCAGTTTATGGGGGTTTAACTATGGCTACACCTTC.

This clonotype has at least ten counts. The rearrangement joins TRBV12-3 or TRBV12-4 to TRBJ2-7; D gene ambiguous. CDR3 size: 12 residues. With 9 bases removed from V and 1 base from J, the gap between germline ends came to 10 bases. In DNA, the CDR3 is TGTGCCAGTGCCCGTGGATCCTACGAGCAGTACTTC. Its translation: CASARGSYEQYF.

This clonotype appeared a few times. V and J are TRBV20-1 and TRBJ2-4; TRBD1 or TRBD2 may be the D gene (6 bases each). V lost 5 bases, J lost 0 bases, and 14 bases lay in between. The germline V gene encodes CDR1 DFQATT and CDR2 SNEGSKA (reference sequence). CDR3 length: 15 residues. CDR3 amino acids: CSAPRGGLAKNIQYF. The CDR3 coding sequence is TGCAGTGCTCCCCGTGGGGGGCTAGCCAAAAACATTCAGTACTTC.

This clonotype was picked up many times. The V call is TRBV19, the J call TRBJ1-2; the D gene is possibly TRBD1 (5 bases). Germline CDR1 reads LNHDA; CDR2 reads SQIVND (reference sequence). Trimming pared 4 bases from V and 5 bases from J, leaving 23 bases between. The CDR3 length is 17 residues. Here the CDR3 reads CASSTFPWGTALYGYTF. CDR3 in DNA: TGTGCCAGTAGTACTTTCCCCTGGGGGACGGCTCTTTATGGCTACACCTTC.

At least ten counts were recorded for this clonotype. This chain's CDR3 is CASSLASGTSGPQETQYF. The CDR3 DNA is TGTGCCAGCAGTTTAGCGTCCGGGACTAGCGGTCCCCAAGAGACCCAGTACTTC. The rearrangement uses TRBV12-3 or TRBV12-4 and TRBJ2-5; TRBD2 agrees at 11 bases. The CDR3 is made up of 18 amino acids. V lost 0 bases to trimming and J lost 1 base; unmatched junction nucleotides: 7.

This clonotype was detected many times. The V and J genes are TRBV10-1 and TRBJ1-2, with TRBD1 as a possible D gene (5 bases). The length of the CDR3 is 14 residues. The germline V gene has CDR1 WNHNN and CDR2 SYGVQD (reference sequence). The V and J ends lost 3 bases and 7 bases respectively, with 15 bases between them. Here the CDR3 reads CASSDGDGFSGYTF. The DNA for the CDR3 is TGCGCCAGCAGTGACGGGGACGGATTTAGTGGCTACACCTTC.